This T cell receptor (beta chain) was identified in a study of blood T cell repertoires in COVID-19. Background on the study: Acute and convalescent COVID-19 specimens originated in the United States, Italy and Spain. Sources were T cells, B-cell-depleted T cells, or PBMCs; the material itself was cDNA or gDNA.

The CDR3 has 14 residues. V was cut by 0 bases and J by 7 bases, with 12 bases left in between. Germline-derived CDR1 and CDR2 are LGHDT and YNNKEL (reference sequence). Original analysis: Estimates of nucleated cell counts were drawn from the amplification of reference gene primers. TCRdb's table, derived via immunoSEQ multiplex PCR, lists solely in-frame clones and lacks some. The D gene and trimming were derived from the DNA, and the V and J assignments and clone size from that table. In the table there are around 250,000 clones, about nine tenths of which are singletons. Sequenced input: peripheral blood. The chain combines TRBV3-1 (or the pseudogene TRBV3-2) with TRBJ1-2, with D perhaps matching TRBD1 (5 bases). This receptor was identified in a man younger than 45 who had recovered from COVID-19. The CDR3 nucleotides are TGTGCCAGCAGCCAAGACACAGGCACCTCTGGCTACACCTTC. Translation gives CASSQDTGTSGYTF.